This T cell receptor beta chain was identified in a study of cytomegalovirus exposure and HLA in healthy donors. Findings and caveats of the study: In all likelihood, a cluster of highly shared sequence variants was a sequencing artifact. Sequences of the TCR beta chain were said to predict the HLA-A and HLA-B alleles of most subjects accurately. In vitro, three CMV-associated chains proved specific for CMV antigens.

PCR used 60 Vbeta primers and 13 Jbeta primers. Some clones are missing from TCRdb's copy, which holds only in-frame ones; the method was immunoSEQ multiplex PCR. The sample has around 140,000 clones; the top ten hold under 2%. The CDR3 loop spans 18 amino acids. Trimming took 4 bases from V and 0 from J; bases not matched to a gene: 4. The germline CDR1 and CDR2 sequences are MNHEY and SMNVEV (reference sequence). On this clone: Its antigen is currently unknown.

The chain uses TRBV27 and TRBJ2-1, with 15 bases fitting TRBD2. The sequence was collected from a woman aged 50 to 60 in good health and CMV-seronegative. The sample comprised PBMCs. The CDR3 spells CASSSGLAGGSSYNEQFF. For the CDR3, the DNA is TGTGCCAGCAGTTCGGGACTAGCGGGAGGTAGCTCCTACAATGAGCAGTTCTTC.